These 28 T cell receptor beta chains were sequenced from one sample in a study of blood T cell repertoires in COVID-19. Measured with immunoSEQ multiplex PCR; TCRdb has only the in-frame clones, and not every one. The data show roughly 250,000 clones, about 90% seen once. Material for sequencing was peripheral blood. The origin of the receptors is a man between 60 and 75 years old who had recovered from COVID-19.

The V gene is TRBV20-1, the J gene TRBJ2-3; the match to TRBD2 covers 11 bases. Germline CDR1 reads DFQATT; CDR2 reads SNEGSKA (reference sequence). V dropped 3 bases and J dropped 2; count of bases not matched to a gene: 4. The CDR3 is made up of 15 amino acids. CDR3 loop: CSASPSGGFTDTQYF. The CDR3 coding sequence is TGCAGTGCTAGTCCTAGCGGGGGGTTCACAGATACGCAGTATTTT.

DNA of the CDR3: TGTGCCAGCAGCGCCCTCAGCCCGGATGAACAGGGACGTGCCACCGGGGAGCTGTTTTTT. This encodes CASSALSPDEQGRATGELFF. The chain recombines TRBV7-8 with TRBJ2-2, with D possibly matching TRBD1 (6 bases). Per the germline V gene, CDR1 is SGHVS and CDR2 is FQNEAQ. The germline V and J ends were trimmed by 5 bases and 4 bases, with 29 bases remaining between them. This CDR3 is 20 amino acids long.

The chain links TRBV29-1 to TRBJ1-1; TRBD1 might be the D (5 bases). With 1 base removed from V and 5 bases from J, the gap between germline ends came to 17 bases. Germline-derived CDR1 and CDR2 are SQVTM and ANQGSEA. This CDR3 spans 15 amino acids. The CDR3 region has the DNA TGCAGCGTTGAAGGGTTCGGAGGGAGGGGAACTGAAGCTTTCTTT. Amino acid sequence: CSVEGFGGRGTEAFF.

J is TRBJ1-1 and V is TRBV19; D is possibly TRBD1 (6 bases). The CDR3 totals 16 residues. The V and J ends lost 1 base and 4 bases respectively, with 16 bases between them. From germline, CDR1 is LNHDA and CDR2 SQIVND (reference sequence). CDR3 bases: TGTGCCAGTAGTATAGGGGGGCGTGGAGGTATCACTGAAGCTTTCTTT. It is translated as CASSIGGRGGITEAFF.

The chain couples TRBV18 to TRBJ2-3; TRBD2 aligns across 12 bases. V lost 6 bases, J lost 0 bases, and 1 base stayed unmatched. The CDR3 totals 15 residues. Germline V lookup: CDR1 KGHSH, CDR2 LQKENI. This CDR3 reads CASSTSGGSTDTQYF. The DNA of the CDR3 is TGTGCCAGCTCCACTAGCGGGGGGAGCACAGATACGCAGTATTTT. Full variable domain (rest looked up from reference TRBV18 and TRBJ2-3): NAGVMQNPRHLVRRRGQEARLRCSPMKGHSHVYWYRQLPEEGLKFMVYLQKENIIDESGMPKERFSAEFPKEGPSILRIQQVVRGDSAAYFCASSTSGGSTDTQYFGPGTRLTVL.

The CDR3 is CASSLAWTGVGDTQYF. The CDR3 bases are TGTGCCAGCAGCTTAGCCTGGACAGGGGTTGGAGATACGCAGTATTTT. This chain joins TRBV7-9 and TRBJ2-3; 9 nucleotides line up with TRBD1. V was pared by 0 bases and J by 5 bases, with 6 bases of the junction left unmatched. CDR1 SEHNR and CDR2 FQNEAQ come from the germline V gene (reference sequence). This CDR3 is built from 16 residues. Full variable domain (outside the CDR3, taken from reference TRBV7-9 and TRBJ2-3): DTGVSQNPRHKITKRGQNVTFRCDPISEHNRLYWYRQTLGQGPEFLTYFQNEAQLEKSRLLSDRFSAERPKGSFSTLEIQRTEQGDSAMYLCASSLAWTGVGDTQYFGPGTRLTVL.

This clone appeared once. The CDR3 sequence: CASGYTWRGKQFF. The DNA of the CDR3 is TGTGCTAGTGGTTACACGTGGAGGGGAAAGCAGTTCTTC. The chain joins TRBV12-5 to TRBJ2-1, with D possibly being TRBD2 (6 bases). V lost 4 bases to trimming and J lost 11 bases, with 15 bases between them. There are 13 residues in the CDR3. In germline, CDR1 is LGHNT, CDR2 FRNRAP.

The rearrangement joins TRBV9 to TRBJ2-3, with 11 positions matching TRBD2. The V gene's germline CDR1 is SGDLS and CDR2 YYNGEE. The CDR3 is 17 residues long. Losses at the gene ends were 0 bases for V and 7 bases for J; bases not matched to a gene: 10. The CDR3 loop is CASSVAVVLAGGYTQYF. In nucleotides, the CDR3 is TGTGCCAGCAGCGTAGCAGTTGTGCTAGCGGGGGGTTATACGCAGTATTTT.

Written as DNA, the CDR3 is TGTGCCACCAGTGGGGCTATGAACACTGAAGCTTTCTTT. It yields the protein CATSGAMNTEAFF. This chain connects TRBV24-1 to TRBJ1-1; D is unclear. The CDR3 length is 13 residues. CDR1 and CDR2 (germline): KGHDR, SFDVKD. Trimming left V 5 bases short and J 0 bases short, with 6 bases between.

This chain joins TRBV15 and TRBJ2-1; D possibly corresponds to TRBD2 (6 bases). Per the germline V gene, CDR1 is LNHNV and CDR2 is YYDKDF (reference sequence). The CDR3 runs 14 residues. The V end was cut by 3 bases, the J end by 4 bases, with 10 bases between. The CDR3 spells CATSRRGSYNEQFF. For the CDR3, the DNA is TGTGCCACCAGCAGGCGGGGCTCTTACAATGAGCAGTTCTTC.

This chain connects TRBV5-1 to TRBJ2-2; D remains ambiguous. Looked up from germline, CDR1 is SGHRS and CDR2 is YFSETQ. V lost 7 bases, J lost 6 bases, and 10 bases lay in between. The CDR3 is 12 residues long. CDR3 sequence (DNA): TGCGCCAGCCGCCCGGTTCCCGGGGAGCTGTTTTTT. Translating it yields CASRPVPGELFF.

The chain's CDR3 is CATSDPRQSQGAEAFF. The CDR3 nucleotides are TGTGCCACCAGTGATCCACGACAGAGTCAAGGCGCTGAAGCTTTCTTT. This chain connects TRBV24-1 to TRBJ1-1, with D tentatively TRBD1 (5 bases). The CDR3 is 16 amino acids. V was shortened by 3 bases and J by 6 bases, with 19 bases between the two germline ends. The V gene's germline CDR1 is KGHDR and CDR2 SFDVKD.

The genes are TRBV14 and TRBJ2-7; D not resolved. CDR3 length: 13 residues. V was shortened by 2 bases and J by 3 bases, with 8 bases between the two germline ends. The germline CDR1 and CDR2 sequences are SGHDN and FVKESK. CDR3 region: CASSQLGNYEQYF. The CDR3 DNA is TGTGCCAGCAGCCAACTTGGCAACTACGAGCAGTACTTC.

A single count supports this clone. The gene calls are TRBV5-1 and TRBJ2-1; TRBD2 might be the D (6 bases). CDR1 and CDR2 (germline): SGHRS, YFSETQ. V gave up 2 bases and J gave up 0 bases, with 15 bases separating them. There are 17 residues in the CDR3. CDR3 nucleotides: TGCGCCAGCAGCTTCGGACCGGGACTTGACTCCTACAATGAGCAGTTCTTC. Amino acids: CASSFGPGLDSYNEQFF.

The chain uses TRBV11-3 and TRBJ2-5; 8 bases map to TRBD1. Per germline, CDR1 SGHNT and CDR2 YENEEA. This CDR3 has 16 residues. V shed 5 bases, J shed 5 bases, and the junction held 13 bases outside the gene matches. CDR3 in amino acids: CASSPGQGASLETQYF. CDR3 DNA sequence: TGTGCCAGCAGCCCGGGCCAGGGGGCTTCCTTGGAGACCCAGTACTTC. Together with reference TRBV11-3 and TRBJ2-5, the CDR3 gives the full variable domain: EAGVVQSPRYKIIEKKQPVAFWCNPISGHNTLYWYLQNLGQGPELLIRYENEEAVDDSQLPKDRFSAERLKGVDSTLKIQPAELGDSAVYLCASSPGQGASLETQYFGPGTRLLVL.

The rearrangement links TRBV5-6 to TRBJ2-7; 7 nucleotides line up with TRBD1. Per the germline V gene, CDR1 is SGHDT and CDR2 is YYEEEE. The CDR3 has 14 amino acids. The V segment lost 0 bases and the J segment 5 bases; nucleotides outside the gene matches: 5. The CDR3 loop is CASSLALTGDEQYV. CDR3 coding DNA: TGTGCCAGCAGCTTGGCCCTCACAGGGGACGAGCAGTACGTC.

The chain combines TRBV6-5 with TRBJ1-3; 7 bases align to TRBD1. Germline loops: CDR1 MNHEY, CDR2 SVGAGI. V shed 6 bases, J shed 4 bases, and the junction held 6 bases outside the gene matches. This CDR3 comprises 14 residues. The CDR3 protein is CASSLTGFGNTIYF. The CDR3 DNA reads as TGTGCCAGCAGCCTGACAGGGTTCGGAAACACCATATATTTT.

This clone was counted between two and nine times. The CDR3 sequence: CASSSTGSRYEQYV. CDR3 DNA: TGTGCCAGCAGCTCGACAGGTAGTCGATACGAGCAGTACGTC. The genes are TRBV7-9 and TRBJ2-7, with D tentatively TRBD1 (6 bases). The ends were cut back, 4 bases at V and 4 bases at J, with 14 bases in the middle. Germline V gene lookup returns CDR1 SEHNR and CDR2 FQNEAQ (reference sequence). This CDR3 is built from 14 residues.

The chain links TRBV5-1 to TRBJ2-6, with D possibly being TRBD1 (8 bases). The CDR3 has 18 residues. Germline lookup yields CDR1 SGHRS and CDR2 YFSETQ. V was pared by 4 bases and J by 4 bases, with 21 bases between. CDR3 sequence (DNA): TGCGCCAGCAGCGACGACAGGGGAGGGCGAAGAGGGGCCAACGTCCTGACTTTC. It translates to CASSDDRGGRRGANVLTF.

The chain uses TRBV5-1 and TRBJ2-3; 13 bases are a match to TRBD2. CDR3 length: 17 amino acids. Looked up from germline, CDR1 is SGHRS and CDR2 is YFSETQ. J was trimmed by 6 bases and V by 4 bases; bases with no gene match: 11. In DNA, the CDR3 is TGCGCCAGCAGCCCCTCGCAGACTAGCGGGGGGCCGGATACGCAGTATTTT. It yields the protein CASSPSQTSGGPDTQYF. The variable domain in full, completed from reference TRBV5-1 and TRBJ2-3, reads KAGVTQTPRYLIKTRGQQVTLSCSPISGHRSVSWYQQTPGQGLQFLFEYFSETQRNKGNFPGRFSGRQFSNSRSEMNVSTLELGDSALYLCASSPSQTSGGPDTQYFGPGTRLTVL.

The chain combines TRBV5-6 with TRBJ1-3; D gene uncertain. V was shortened by 1 base and J by 2 bases, with 10 bases between the two germline ends. This CDR3 is built from 15 residues. The germline V gene has CDR1 SGHDT and CDR2 YYEEEE. CDR3 nucleotides: TGTGCCAGCAGCTTGCTGTGGAGAACTGGAAACACCATATATTTT. This sequence encodes CASSLLWRTGNTIYF.

The V call is TRBV30, the J call TRBJ1-2; D not certain. The CDR3 extends over 14 amino acids. V was shortened by 4 bases and J by 0 bases, with 12 bases between the two germline ends. Germline V gene sequence: CDR1 GTSNPN, CDR2 SVGIG (reference sequence). DNA for the CDR3: TGTGCCTGGAACCCGACATCTACTAACTATGGCTACACCTTC. Encoded protein: CAWNPTSTNYGYTF.

The chain uses TRBV6-5 and TRBJ2-7, with 10 bases aligning to TRBD2. The CDR3 extends over 16 amino acids. The ends lost 0 bases at V and 3 bases at J; junction bases unmatched: 5. Germline loops: CDR1 MNHEY, CDR2 SVGAGI. CDR3 sequence (DNA): TGTGCCAGCAGTTACTCGCCTAGCGGGGGCTACTACGAGCAGTACGTC. Its translation: CASSYSPSGGYYEQYV.

The chain has TRBV9 and TRBJ1-2, with 7 nucleotides matching TRBD1. The junction had 8 bases not matched to a gene; V was cut back by 3 bases and J by 3 bases. Germline V CDR1 and CDR2: SGDLS, YYNGEE. The CDR3 totals 15 residues. The CDR3 region is CASSAVDRPHYGYTF. The CDR3 bases are TGTGCCAGCAGCGCAGTGGACAGGCCCCACTATGGCTACACCTTC.

CDR3 DNA: TGTGCCAGCAGCAGGCGGGTTGGGGGGACAGGGGGTAGATACACTGAAGCTTTCTTT. Translation: CASSRRVGGTGGRYTEAFF. The genes are TRBV5-6 and TRBJ1-1; 11 bases line up with TRBD1. This CDR3 has 19 amino acids. Germline CDR1 reads SGHDT; CDR2 reads YYEEEE. After removal of 4 bases from V and 3 bases from J, the junction contained 17 bases not matched to a gene.

The genes are TRBV5-1 and TRBJ2-3; D may be TRBD2 (7 bases). The V gene's germline CDR1 is SGHRS and CDR2 YFSETQ. This CDR3 spans 15 amino acids. Between the trimmed V and J ends, which lost 1 base and 4 bases, there was a span of 13 bases. The CDR3 here is CASSLQGGVPDTQYF. The DNA for the CDR3 is TGCGCCAGCAGCTTGCAAGGGGGGGTACCAGATACGCAGTATTTT.

The chain recombines TRBV20-1 with TRBJ2-5; no clear D gene. Trimming shortened V by 3 bases and J by 3 bases, and 8 bases separated the two germline ends. The CDR3 runs to 12 residues. Per the germline V gene, CDR1 is DFQATT and CDR2 is SNEGSKA (reference sequence). The CDR3 region has the DNA TGCAGTGCTAGTGGTTCAGAAGAGACCCAGTACTTC. Amino acid sequence: CSASGSEETQYF.

This clone was counted a single time. This sequence joins TRBV5-4 and TRBJ2-3, with a tentative D call TRBD2 (5 bases). Germline values: CDR1 SGHNT, CDR2 YYREEE (reference sequence). The ends were cut back, 0 bases at V and 2 bases at J, with 13 bases in the middle. The CDR3 contains 16 residues. CDR3 nucleotides: TGTGCCAGCAGCTTGGGAGGCGGAGGCATCACAGATACGCAGTATTTT. It encodes CASSLGGGGITDTQYF.